This T cell receptor (beta chain) derives from a study of T cells in Graves' hyperthyroidism and ophthalmopathy. This clonotype was recorded many times. V was shortened by 4 bases and J by 0 bases, with 14 bases between the two germline ends. This CDR3 spans 16 amino acids. Germline-derived CDR1 and CDR2 are SEHNR and FQNEAQ (reference sequence). There were TCR beta CDR3 regions amplified from RNA transcripts. Primed by the HTBI set, a first-round RT-PCR was run on the TCR CDR3. MiXCR, applied by TCRdb to the multiplex PCR reads, yields one record per CDR3 protein. Here the sample spans around 280,000 distinct CDR3 sequences, roughly an eighth being singletons.

V gene TRBV7-9 combines with J gene TRBJ2-3; weak D call: TRBD2 (5 bases). The sample comprised blood. This sequence was found in a woman in her 40s with Graves' hyperthyroidism. For the CDR3, the DNA is TGTGCCAGCAGCTCAAACGCGGGCAAGAGCACAGATACGCAGTATTTT. Residues: CASSSNAGKSTDTQYF.